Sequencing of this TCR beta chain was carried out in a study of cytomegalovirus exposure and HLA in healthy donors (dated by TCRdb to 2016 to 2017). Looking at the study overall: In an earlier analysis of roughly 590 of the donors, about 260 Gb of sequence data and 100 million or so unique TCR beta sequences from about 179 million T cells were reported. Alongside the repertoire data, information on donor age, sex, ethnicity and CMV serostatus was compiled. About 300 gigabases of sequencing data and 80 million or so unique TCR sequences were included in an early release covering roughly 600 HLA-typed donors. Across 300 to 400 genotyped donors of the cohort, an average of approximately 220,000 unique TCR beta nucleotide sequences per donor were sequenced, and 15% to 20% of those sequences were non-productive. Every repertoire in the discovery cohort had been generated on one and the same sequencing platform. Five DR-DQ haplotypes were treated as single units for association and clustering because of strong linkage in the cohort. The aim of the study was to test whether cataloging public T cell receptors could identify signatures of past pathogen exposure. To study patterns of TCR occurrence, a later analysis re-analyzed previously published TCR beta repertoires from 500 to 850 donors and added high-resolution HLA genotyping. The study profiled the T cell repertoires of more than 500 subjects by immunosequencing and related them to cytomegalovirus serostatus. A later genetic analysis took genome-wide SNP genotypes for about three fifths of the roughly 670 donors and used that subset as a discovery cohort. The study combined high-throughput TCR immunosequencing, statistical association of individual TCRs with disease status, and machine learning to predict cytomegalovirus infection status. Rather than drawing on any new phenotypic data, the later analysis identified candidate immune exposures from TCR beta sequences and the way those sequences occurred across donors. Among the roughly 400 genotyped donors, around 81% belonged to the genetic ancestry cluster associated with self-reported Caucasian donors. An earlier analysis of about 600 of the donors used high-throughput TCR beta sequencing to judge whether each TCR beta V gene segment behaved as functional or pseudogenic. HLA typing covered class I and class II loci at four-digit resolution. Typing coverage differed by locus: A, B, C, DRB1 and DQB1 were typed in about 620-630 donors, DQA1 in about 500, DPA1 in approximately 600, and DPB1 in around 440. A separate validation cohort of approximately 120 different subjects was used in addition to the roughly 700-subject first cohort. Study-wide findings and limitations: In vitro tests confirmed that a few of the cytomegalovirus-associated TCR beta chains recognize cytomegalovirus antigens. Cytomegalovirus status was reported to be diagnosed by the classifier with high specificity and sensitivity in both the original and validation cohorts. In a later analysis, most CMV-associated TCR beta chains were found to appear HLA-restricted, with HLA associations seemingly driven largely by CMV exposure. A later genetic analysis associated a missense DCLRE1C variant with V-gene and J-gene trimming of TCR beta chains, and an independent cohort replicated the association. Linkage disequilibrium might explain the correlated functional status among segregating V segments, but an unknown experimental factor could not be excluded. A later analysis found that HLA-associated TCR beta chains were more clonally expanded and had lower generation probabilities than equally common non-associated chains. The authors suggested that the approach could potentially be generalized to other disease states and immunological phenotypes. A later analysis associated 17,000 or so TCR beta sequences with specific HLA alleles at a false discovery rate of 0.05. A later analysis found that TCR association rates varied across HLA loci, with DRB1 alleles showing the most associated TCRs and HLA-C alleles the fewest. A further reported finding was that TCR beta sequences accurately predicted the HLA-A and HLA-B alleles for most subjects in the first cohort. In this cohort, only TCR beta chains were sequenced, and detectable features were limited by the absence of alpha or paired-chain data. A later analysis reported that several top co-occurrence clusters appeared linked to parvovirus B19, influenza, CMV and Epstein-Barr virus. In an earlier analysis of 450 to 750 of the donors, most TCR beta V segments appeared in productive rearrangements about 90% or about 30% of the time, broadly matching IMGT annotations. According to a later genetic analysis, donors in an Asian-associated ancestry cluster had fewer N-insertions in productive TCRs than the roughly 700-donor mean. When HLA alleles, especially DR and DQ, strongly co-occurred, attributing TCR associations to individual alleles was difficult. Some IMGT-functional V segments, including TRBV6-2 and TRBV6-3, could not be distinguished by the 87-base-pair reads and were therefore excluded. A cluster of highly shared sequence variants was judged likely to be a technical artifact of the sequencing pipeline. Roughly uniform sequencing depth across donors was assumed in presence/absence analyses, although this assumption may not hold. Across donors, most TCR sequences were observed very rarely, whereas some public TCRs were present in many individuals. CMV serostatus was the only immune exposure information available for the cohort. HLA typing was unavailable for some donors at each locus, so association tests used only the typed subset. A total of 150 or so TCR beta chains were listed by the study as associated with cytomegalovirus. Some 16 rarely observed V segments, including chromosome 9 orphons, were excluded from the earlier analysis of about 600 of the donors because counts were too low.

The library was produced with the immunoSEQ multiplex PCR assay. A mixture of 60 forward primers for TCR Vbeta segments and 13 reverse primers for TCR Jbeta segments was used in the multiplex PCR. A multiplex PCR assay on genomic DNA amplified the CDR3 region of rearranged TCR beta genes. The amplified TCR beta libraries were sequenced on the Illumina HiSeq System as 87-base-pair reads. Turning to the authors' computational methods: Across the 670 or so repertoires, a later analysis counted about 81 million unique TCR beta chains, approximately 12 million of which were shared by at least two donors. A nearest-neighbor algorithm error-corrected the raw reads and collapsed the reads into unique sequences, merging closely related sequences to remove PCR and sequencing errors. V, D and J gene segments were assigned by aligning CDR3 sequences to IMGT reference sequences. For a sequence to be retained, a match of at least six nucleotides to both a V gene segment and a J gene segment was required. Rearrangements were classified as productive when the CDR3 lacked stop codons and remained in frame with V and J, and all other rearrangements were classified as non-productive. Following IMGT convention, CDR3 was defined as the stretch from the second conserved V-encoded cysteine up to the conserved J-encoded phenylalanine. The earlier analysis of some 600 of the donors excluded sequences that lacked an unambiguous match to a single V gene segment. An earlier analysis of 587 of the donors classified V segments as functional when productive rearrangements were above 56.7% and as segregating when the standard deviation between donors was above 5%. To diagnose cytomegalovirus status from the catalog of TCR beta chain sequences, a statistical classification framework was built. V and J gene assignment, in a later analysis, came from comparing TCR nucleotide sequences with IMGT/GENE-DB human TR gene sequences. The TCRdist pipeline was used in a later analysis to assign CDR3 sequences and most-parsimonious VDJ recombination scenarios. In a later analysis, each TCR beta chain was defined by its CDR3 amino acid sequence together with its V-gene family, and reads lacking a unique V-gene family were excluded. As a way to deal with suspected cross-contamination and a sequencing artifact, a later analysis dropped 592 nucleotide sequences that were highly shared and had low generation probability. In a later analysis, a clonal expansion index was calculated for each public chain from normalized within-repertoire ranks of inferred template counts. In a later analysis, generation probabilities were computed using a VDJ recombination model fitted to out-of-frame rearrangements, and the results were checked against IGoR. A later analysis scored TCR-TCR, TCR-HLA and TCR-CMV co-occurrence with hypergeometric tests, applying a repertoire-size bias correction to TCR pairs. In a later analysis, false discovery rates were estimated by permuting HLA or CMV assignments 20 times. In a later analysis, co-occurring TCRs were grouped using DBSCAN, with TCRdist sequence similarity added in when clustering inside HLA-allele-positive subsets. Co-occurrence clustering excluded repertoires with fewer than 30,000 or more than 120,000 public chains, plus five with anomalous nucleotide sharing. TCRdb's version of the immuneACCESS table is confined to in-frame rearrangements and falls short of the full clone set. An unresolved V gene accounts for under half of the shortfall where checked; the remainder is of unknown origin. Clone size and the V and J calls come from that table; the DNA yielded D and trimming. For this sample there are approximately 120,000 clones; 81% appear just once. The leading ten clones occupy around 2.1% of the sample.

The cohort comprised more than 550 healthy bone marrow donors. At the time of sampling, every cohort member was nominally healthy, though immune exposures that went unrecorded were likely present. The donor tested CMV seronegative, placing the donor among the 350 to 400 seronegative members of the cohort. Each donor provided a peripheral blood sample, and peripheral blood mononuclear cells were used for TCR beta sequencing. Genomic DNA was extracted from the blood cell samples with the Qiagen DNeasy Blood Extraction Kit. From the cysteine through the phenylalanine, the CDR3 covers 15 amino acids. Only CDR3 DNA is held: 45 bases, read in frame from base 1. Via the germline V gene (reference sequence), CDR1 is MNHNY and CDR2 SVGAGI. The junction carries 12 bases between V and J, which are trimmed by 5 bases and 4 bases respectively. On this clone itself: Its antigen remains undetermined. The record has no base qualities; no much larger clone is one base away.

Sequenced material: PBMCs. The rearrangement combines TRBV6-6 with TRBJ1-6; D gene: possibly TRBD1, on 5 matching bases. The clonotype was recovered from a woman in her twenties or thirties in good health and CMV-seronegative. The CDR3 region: CASSGVGAYNSPLHF. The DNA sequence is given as TGTGCCAGCAGTGGGGTAGGGGCGTATAATTCACCCCTCCACTTT.